This T cell receptor beta chain appears in the sequencing data of a study of a mutant IDH1 vaccine in newly diagnosed glioma. Time point noted: baseline, week 1 (first vaccination visit). Treatment given: pre-vaccination baseline after standard-of-care therapy. This clone was detected once. J gave up 10 bases and V 8 bases, and 8 bases lay outside the gene matches. This CDR3 comprises 12 residues. CDR1 and CDR2 (germline): SNHLY, FYNNEI. Data came from immunoSEQ multiplex PCR; TCRdb stores just in-frame clones and leaves some out. This sample yields about 38,000 clones, of which roughly 92% are seen a single time; 18% belongs to the top ten.

The material was PBMCs, obtained from a glioma patient treated with radiotherapy, temozolomide or both. The TCR originated in a man aged 18 to 30 with glioma. The chain couples TRBV2 to TRBJ2-7; 10 positions agree with TRBD1. The CDR3, as DNA: TGTGCCAGCGTGGGACAGGGGCTCCCCCAGTACTTC. It codes for CASVGQGLPQYF.